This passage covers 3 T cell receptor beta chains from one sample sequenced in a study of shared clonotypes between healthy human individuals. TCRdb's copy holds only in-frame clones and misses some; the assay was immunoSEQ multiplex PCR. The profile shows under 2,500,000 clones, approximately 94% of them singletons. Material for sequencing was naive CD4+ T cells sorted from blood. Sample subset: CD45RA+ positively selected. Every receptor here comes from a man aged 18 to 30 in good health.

CDR3 sequence: CASSLGAKVGTDTQYF. In DNA, the CDR3 is TGTGCCAGCAGTCTGGGCGCAAAGGTCGGCACAGATACGCAGTATTTT. The chain joins TRBV5-4 to TRBJ2-3; D is undetermined. V was trimmed by 5 bases and J by 1 base, leaving 17 bases between them. The CDR3 has 16 amino acids. Germline V gives CDR1 SGHNT, CDR2 YYREEE (reference sequence).

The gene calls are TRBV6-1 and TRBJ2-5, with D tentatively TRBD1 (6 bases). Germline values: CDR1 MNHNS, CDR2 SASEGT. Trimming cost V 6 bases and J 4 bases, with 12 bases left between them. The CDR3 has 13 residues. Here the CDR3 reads CASRRTGLETQYF. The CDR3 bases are TGTGCCAGCAGACGCACAGGGTTAGAGACCCAGTACTTC.

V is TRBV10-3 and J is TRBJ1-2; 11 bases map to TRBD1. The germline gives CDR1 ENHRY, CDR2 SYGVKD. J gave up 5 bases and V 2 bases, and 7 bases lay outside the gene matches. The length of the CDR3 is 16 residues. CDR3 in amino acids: CAISEIYGQGAYGYTF. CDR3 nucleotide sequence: TGTGCCATCAGTGAGATATACGGACAGGGGGCGTATGGCTACACCTTC.